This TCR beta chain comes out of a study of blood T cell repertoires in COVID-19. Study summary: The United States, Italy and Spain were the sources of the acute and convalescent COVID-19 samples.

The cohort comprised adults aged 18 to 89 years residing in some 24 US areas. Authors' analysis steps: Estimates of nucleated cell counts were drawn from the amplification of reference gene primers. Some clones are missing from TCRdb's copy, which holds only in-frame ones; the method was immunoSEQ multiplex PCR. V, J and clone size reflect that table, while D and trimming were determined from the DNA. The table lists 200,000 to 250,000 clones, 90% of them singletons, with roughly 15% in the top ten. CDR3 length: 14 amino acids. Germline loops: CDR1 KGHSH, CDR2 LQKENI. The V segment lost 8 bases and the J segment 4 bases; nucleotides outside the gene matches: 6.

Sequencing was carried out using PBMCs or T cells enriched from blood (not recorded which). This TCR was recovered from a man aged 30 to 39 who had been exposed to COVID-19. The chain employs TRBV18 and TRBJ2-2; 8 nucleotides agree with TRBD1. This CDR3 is CASTGQGRTGELFF. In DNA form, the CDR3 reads TGTGCCAGCACAGGACAGGGACGCACCGGGGAGCTGTTTTTT.